Following are 14 T cell receptor beta chains from one sample sequenced in a study of blood T cell repertoires in COVID-19 (dated by TCRdb to the early 2020s). Receptor libraries were prepared by the immunoSEQ multiplex PCR assay. Imported from immuneACCESS, the table was reduced by TCRdb to in-frame sequences with V and J called. These copies leave out some clones; in studies compared against another copy, an unresolved V gene accounts for under half, and the cause of the remainder is not known. The sample table shows about 250,000 clones, and around 86% are seen once. The ten top clones hold 1.5% to 2% of the sample. Specimen: PBMCs or T cells enriched from blood (not recorded which). Every receptor here comes from a woman aged 50 to 60 who had recovered from COVID-19.

The chain couples TRBV15 to TRBJ2-2; D call uncertain. Germline CDR1 reads LNHNV; CDR2 reads YYDKDF (reference sequence). The germline V and J ends were trimmed by 5 bases and 2 bases, with 9 bases remaining between them. This CDR3 has 14 amino acids. The CDR3 sequence: CATSPRVNTGELFF. DNA for the CDR3: TGTGCCACCAGCCCCCGGGTTAACACCGGGGAGCTGTTTTTT.

V usage is TRBV7-9 and J usage is TRBJ1-1, with unresolved D. Per the germline V gene, CDR1 is SEHNR and CDR2 is FQNEAQ (reference sequence). V lost 1 base and J lost 1, with 13 bases in between. The CDR3 is 16 residues long. The CDR3 loop is CASSLVRPAKNTEAFF. CDR3 bases: TGTGCCAGCAGCTTAGTCAGGCCAGCTAAGAACACTGAAGCTTTCTTT.

The J gene is TRBJ1-1, the V gene TRBV4-1, with D uncertain. Looked up from germline, CDR1 is MGHRA and CDR2 is YSYEKL. Trimming cost V 2 bases and J 1 base, with 8 bases left between them. The CDR3 runs 14 residues. CDR3: CASSQPRGNTEAFF. CDR3 nucleotides: TGCGCCAGCAGCCAACCACGGGGGAACACTGAAGCTTTCTTT.

This chain connects TRBV18 to TRBJ2-1; TRBD1 matches at 9 bases. With V trimmed by 3 bases and J by 7 bases, 4 bases remained unmatched. Germline V lookup: CDR1 KGHSH, CDR2 LQKENI. This CDR3 comprises 14 residues. The DNA for the CDR3 is TGTGCCAGCTCACCCGGGACAGGGATGAATGAGCAGTTCTTC. Protein: CASSPGTGMNEQFF.

V gene TRBV27 combines with J gene TRBJ1-1, with a possible D match to TRBD1 (6 bases). The V and J ends lost 0 bases and 1 base respectively, with 15 bases between them. This CDR3 has 17 amino acids. Germline CDR1 MNHEY, CDR2 SMNVEV (reference sequence). DNA for the CDR3: TGTGCCAGCAGTTTATCTGGGGGGGGCCGAGGGAACACTGAAGCTTTCTTT. Its protein is CASSLSGGGRGNTEAFF.

J is TRBJ2-3 and V is TRBV5-1; 11 nucleotides agree with TRBD2. The CDR3 consists of 16 residues. J was trimmed by 4 bases and V by 4 bases; bases with no gene match: 8. Germline V gene data show CDR1 as SGHRS and CDR2 as YFSETQ. CDR3 sequence reads: CASSPVAGGVPDTQYF. CDR3 nucleotides: TGCGCCAGCAGCCCAGTAGCGGGAGGGGTCCCAGATACGCAGTATTTT. Full variable domain (missing parts from reference TRBV5-1 and TRBJ2-3): KAGVTQTPRYLIKTRGQQVTLSCSPISGHRSVSWYQQTPGQGLQFLFEYFSETQRNKGNFPGRFSGRQFSNSRSEMNVSTLELGDSALYLCASSPVAGGVPDTQYFGPGTRLTVL.

This clone was detected only a few times. A read error may produce the germline difference seen at one junction end. The J gene is TRBJ1-2, the V gene TRBV5-1, with D uncertain. CDR1 and CDR2 from the germline V gene are SGHRS and YFSETQ. This CDR3 is built from 13 residues. The CDR3 region is CASSLDRNFGYTF. CDR3 nucleotide sequence: TGCGCCAGCAGCTTGGACAGAAACTTTGGCTACACCTTC.

The chain combines TRBV5-1 with TRBJ2-7, with 7 bases fitting TRBD2. Germline CDR1 reads SGHRS; CDR2 reads YFSETQ. The trim removed 4 bases at V and 4 bases at J, leaving 2 bases unmatched. The CDR3 runs 12 residues. In DNA, the CDR3 is TGCGCCAGCAGCGGGGAGGGGTACGAGCAGTACTTC. This encodes CASSGEGYEQYF.

This rearrangement joins TRBV15 to TRBJ1-1; D not resolved. Trimming left V 0 bases short and J 0 bases short, with 5 bases between. The germline CDR1 and CDR2 sequences are LNHNV and YYDKDF (reference sequence). The CDR3 has 14 residues. The CDR3 sequence is CATSRDYLNTEAFF. The DNA for the CDR3 is TGTGCCACCAGCAGAGATTATCTGAACACTGAAGCTTTCTTT. The full variable domain, completed using reference TRBV15 and TRBJ1-1, is DAMVIQNPRYQVTQFGKPVTLSCSQTLNHNVMYWYQQKSSQAPKLLFHYYDKDFNNEADTPDNFQSRRPNTSFCFLDIRSPGLGDTAMYLCATSRDYLNTEAFFGQGTRLTVV.

This clone was seen just once. The V gene is TRBV19, the J gene TRBJ2-1; D is undetermined. From germline, CDR1 is LNHDA and CDR2 SQIVND (reference sequence). This CDR3 is built from 14 residues. The germline V and J ends were trimmed by 6 bases and 0 bases, with 9 bases remaining between them. This CDR3 is CASRLVSSYNEQFF. CDR3 coding DNA: TGTGCCAGTAGATTGGTTAGCTCCTACAATGAGCAGTTCTTC.

This clone turned up a few times. The rearrangement links TRBV5-1 to TRBJ2-2, with 8 bases fitting TRBD1. Per the germline V gene, CDR1 is SGHRS and CDR2 is YFSETQ. This CDR3 has 18 residues. Trimming took 2 bases from V and 4 from J; bases not matched to a gene: 13. CDR3 in DNA: TGCGCCAGCAGCTTAGCTGACAGGGGTCCTTTTCCCACCGGGGAGCTGTTTTTT. Protein sequence: CASSLADRGPFPTGELFF.

In DNA form, the CDR3 reads TGTGCCAGCAGCCGACCTAGCGGGAACTCCTACGAGCAGTACTTC. Translation: CASSRPSGNSYEQYF. The chain recombines TRBV7-9 with TRBJ2-7; 9 bases map to TRBD2. CDR1 is SEHNR and CDR2 is FQNEAQ in the germline V gene (reference sequence). V lost 5 bases to trimming and J lost 0 bases; unmatched junction nucleotides: 5. There are 15 residues in the CDR3.

The rearrangement links TRBV7-2 to TRBJ1-4, with D maybe TRBD1 (6 bases). CDR1 is SGHTA and CDR2 is FQGNSA in the germline V gene. The length of the CDR3 is 15 residues. The V gene lost 5 bases and the J gene lost 4 bases, with 14 bases spanning the gap. The DNA for the CDR3 is TGTGCCAGCAGCGCCCAGGGGACCCTTAATGAAAAACTGTTTTTT. Translating gives CASSAQGTLNEKLFF.

The chain has TRBV10-3 and TRBJ1-2; D is undetermined. Germline V gene data show CDR1 as ENHRY and CDR2 as SYGVKD. The length of the CDR3 is 13 residues. The germline V and J ends were trimmed by 2 bases and 8 bases, with 12 bases remaining between them. The CDR3 sequence is CAISETDPGGYTF. The CDR3 nucleotides read TGTGCCATCAGTGAGACGGATCCAGGAGGCTACACCTTC.